The 6 T cell receptor beta chains below come from one sample, sequenced in a study of cytomegalovirus exposure and HLA in healthy donors. The PCR used 60 Vbeta and 13 Jbeta primers. Profiled with immunoSEQ multiplex PCR; TCRdb holds only in-frame clones, not every one. The table lists fewer than 250,000 clones, 83% of them singletons, with approximately 1.5% in the top ten. The sample was PBMCs. These receptors came from a girl aged 5-17 years in good health and CMV-seronegative.

The V call is TRBV7-2, the J call TRBJ2-7; D gene unclear. The CDR3 spans 12 residues. Trimming pared 6 bases from V and 7 bases from J, leaving 13 bases between. In germline, CDR1 is SGHTA, CDR2 FQGNSA. CDR3 in amino acids: CASSHYSKEQYF. The CDR3 nucleotides read TGTGCCAGCAGTCACTACTCTAAGGAGCAGTACTTC.

This chain links TRBV14 with TRBJ2-3, with 8 bases identical to TRBD2. V lost 6 bases to trimming and J lost 5 bases; unmatched junction nucleotides: 10. CDR1 is SGHDN and CDR2 is FVKESK in the germline V gene. The CDR3 runs 15 residues. The CDR3 region has the DNA TGTGCCAGCAGTACCCGGGGGGGCCGAAGAGATACGCAGTATTTT. Protein product: CASSTRGGRRDTQYF.

The V gene is TRBV7-9, the J gene TRBJ2-7; D ambiguous. V lost 5 bases to trimming and J lost 1 base, with 12 bases between them. This CDR3 is 14 amino acids long. The germline V gene encodes CDR1 SEHNR and CDR2 FQNEAQ (reference sequence). The CDR3 region has the DNA TGTGCCAGCAGCCCCACCCCAGGATCCTACGAGCAGTACTTC. Translated, it gives CASSPTPGSYEQYF. Looking up the rest from reference TRBV7-9 and TRBJ2-7 gives the full variable domain: DTGVSQNPRHKITKRGQNVTFRCDPISEHNRLYWYRQTLGQGPEFLTYFQNEAQLEKSRLLSDRFSAERPKGSFSTLEIQRTEQGDSAMYLCASSPTPGSYEQYFGPGTRLTVT.

The chain links TRBV14 to TRBJ2-2; D uncertain. From germline, CDR1 is SGHDN and CDR2 FVKESK. This CDR3 is built from 13 residues. The V and J ends lost 1 base and 9 bases respectively, with 9 bases between them. The CDR3 protein is CASSQADFRELFF. In nucleotides, the CDR3 is TGTGCCAGCAGCCAAGCAGATTTCAGGGAGCTGTTTTTT.

The chain carries TRBV10-3 and TRBJ1-2, with 7 bases that match TRBD1. CDR1 ENHRY and CDR2 SYGVKD come from the germline V gene. CDR3 length equals 13 residues. V lost 7 bases to trimming and J lost 1 base; unmatched junction nucleotides: 3. The DNA for the CDR3 is TGTGCCATCACGGACAGGTTTAACTATGGCTACACCTTC. Its protein product is CAITDRFNYGYTF.

CDR3 protein: CATRTLTNYGYTF. CDR3 DNA: TGTGCCACCCGGACACTTACTAACTATGGCTACACCTTC. The chain links TRBV15 to TRBJ1-2, with D possibly matching TRBD1 (5 bases). Germline values: CDR1 LNHNV, CDR2 YYDKDF (reference sequence). V lost 8 bases, J lost 0 bases, and 10 bases lay in between. The CDR3 is 13 residues long. The complete variable domain, with remaining parts taken from reference TRBV15 and TRBJ1-2, reads DAMVIQNPRYQVTQFGKPVTLSCSQTLNHNVMYWYQQKSSQAPKLLFHYYDKDFNNEADTPDNFQSRRPNTSFCFLDIRSPGLGDTAMYLCATRTLTNYGYTFGSGTRLTVV.